Shown below are 28 T cell receptor beta chains from a single sample sequenced in a study of shared clonotypes between healthy human individuals (dated by TCRdb to the early 2020s). To prepare the library, the immunoSEQ multiplex PCR assay was applied. The clones in this table, taken by TCRdb from immuneACCESS, are in-frame only. Not every clone is retained; where verified, under half of the shortfall comes from an unresolved V gene, and the cause of the rest is unknown. This sample lists millions of clones; more than 80% were detected once. The ten largest clones represent roughly 0.36% of the sample. Sequencing was carried out using naive CD4+ T cells from PBMCs. The sample's cell subset or site, from its label and the paper: CD45RA+ positively selected. These receptor sequences come from a man aged 18 to 35 in good health. Some clones in this sample may be carry-over from other donors' samples.

The chain has TRBV28 and TRBJ1-2; unclear D gene. This CDR3 is built from 12 residues. V lost 5 bases and J 8 bases, leaving 12 bases between the germline ends. Germline CDR1 MDHEN, CDR2 SYDVKM. For the CDR3, the DNA is TGTGCCAGCAGTCCCCGGGTAGGGGGCTACACCTTC. Translated, it gives CASSPRVGGYTF.

The chain couples TRBV5-1 to TRBJ2-2, with D perhaps TRBD2 (5 bases). Trimming removed 2 bases from V and 4 bases from J, with 15 bases in between. The CDR3 is made up of 16 amino acids. Germline V gives CDR1 SGHRS, CDR2 YFSETQ. CDR3 bases: TGCGCCAGCAGCTTACTGGCTAGCAGGACCACCGGGGAGCTGTTTTTT. Translation: CASSLLASRTTGELFF.

The rearrangement links TRBV7-9 to TRBJ2-3; D not certain. Germline V CDR1 and CDR2: SEHNR, FQNEAQ (reference sequence). Trimming took 5 bases from V and 1 from J, leaving 13 bases between them. This CDR3 contains 15 residues. The CDR3 region has the DNA TGTGCCAGCAGCCACCTCCCGGGTCGCACAGATACGCAGTATTTT. Translation: CASSHLPGRTDTQYF.

The CDR3 is CASSEARQGYGETQYF. The CDR3 coding sequence is TGTGCCAGCAGTGAAGCGCGACAGGGGTATGGAGAGACCCAGTACTTC. This chain uses TRBV6-1 with TRBJ2-5; 8 nucleotides agree with TRBD1. This CDR3 has 16 residues. CDR1 and CDR2 (germline): MNHNS, SASEGT. V lost 0 bases to trimming and J lost 4 bases; unmatched junction nucleotides: 7.

On this clone itself: This specimen includes other DNA sequences encoding the same CDR3. Written as DNA, the CDR3 is TGCGCCAGCAGCCTGGGCCTAGCGGGAAACAATGAGCAGTTCTTC. Translating it yields CASSLGLAGNNEQFF. The chain uses TRBV5-1 and TRBJ2-1; 9 positions match TRBD2. The CDR3 is made up of 15 amino acids. Per the germline V gene, CDR1 is SGHRS and CDR2 is YFSETQ. With V trimmed by 4 bases and J by 5 bases, 7 bases remained unmatched.

The genes are TRBV11-2 and TRBJ2-3; D is unclear. The CDR3 contains 16 residues. Germline assignment: CDR1 SGHAT and CDR2 FQNNGV. The germline V and J ends were trimmed by 1 base and 2 bases, with 13 bases remaining between them. The CDR3 DNA reads as TGTGCCAGCAGCTTAGGGGCGAGTCTCAACACAGATACGCAGTATTTT. As protein: CASSLGASLNTDTQYF. The variable domain in full, completed from reference TRBV11-2 and TRBJ2-3, reads EAGVAQSPRYKIIEKRQSVAFWCNPISGHATLYWYQQILGQGPKLLIQFQNNGVVDDSQLPKDRFSAERLKGVDSTLKIQPAKLEDSAVYLCASSLGASLNTDTQYFGPGTRLTVL.

The J gene is TRBJ2-3, the V gene TRBV5-6; 9 bases agree with TRBD1. The CDR3 covers 15 residues. Germline loops: CDR1 SGHDT, CDR2 YYEEEE. V gave up 5 bases and J gave up 0 bases; unmatched junction bases: 4. This CDR3 reads CASRGDRVSTDTQYF. The CDR3 DNA is TGTGCCAGCAGAGGGGACAGGGTTAGCACAGATACGCAGTATTTT.

The chain couples TRBV7-2 to TRBJ2-3, with D possibly called TRBD1 or TRBD2 (5 bases each). Deletions cut 5 bases from V and 5 bases from J, with 17 bases between. Germline CDR1 reads SGHTA; CDR2 reads FQGNSA. This CDR3 has 15 amino acids. The CDR3 region is CASSHGTLGGDTQYF. The CDR3 DNA reads as TGTGCCAGCAGCCACGGGACCCTCGGCGGAGATACGCAGTATTTT.

The rearrangement uses TRBV29-1 and TRBJ2-4, with D perhaps TRBD2 (5 bases). Trimming pared 1 base from V and 1 base from J, leaving 11 bases between. CDR3 length equals 15 residues. From germline, CDR1 is SQVTM and CDR2 ANQGSEA. CDR3 sequence: CSVEAFRGAKNIQYF. Here the CDR3 DNA reads TGCAGCGTTGAAGCTTTTAGAGGGGCCAAAAACATTCAGTACTTC.

The rearrangement joins TRBV28 to TRBJ2-7, with 8 bases lining up with TRBD2. The J segment lost 5 bases and the V segment lost 6 bases, leaving 21 bases of the junction unmatched. Germline V lookup: CDR1 MDHEN, CDR2 SYDVKM. The CDR3 loop spans 18 amino acids. CDR3 bases: TGTGCCAGCAGCTTACCCGCCGGCTGGCGGGAGGACTACCACGAGCAGTACTTC. This codes for CASSLPAGWREDYHEQYF.

The chain is built from TRBV6-1 and TRBJ1-1; D gene uncertain. The ends were cut back, 10 bases at V and 2 bases at J, with 14 bases in the middle. The germline gives CDR1 MNHNS, CDR2 SASEGT. The CDR3 has 13 amino acids. Here the CDR3 DNA reads TGTGCCACCCATCGACGGGAAAACACTGAAGCTTTCTTT. Translated: CATHRRENTEAFF.

This chain links TRBV5-1 with TRBJ2-7, with 7 nucleotides matching TRBD1. The trim removed 7 bases at V and 0 bases at J, leaving 7 bases unmatched. CDR1 and CDR2 (germline): SGHRS, YFSETQ. The CDR3 consists of 14 residues. CDR3 amino acids: CASGTTGISYEQYF. The DNA for the CDR3 is TGCGCCAGCGGGACGACAGGGATCTCCTACGAGCAGTACTTC.

J is TRBJ1-2 and V is TRBV9; the D is unclear. V was shortened by 3 bases and J by 0 bases, with 15 bases between the two germline ends. Germline CDR1 reads SGDLS; CDR2 reads YYNGEE. The CDR3 sequence is 16 residues long. The CDR3: CASSDPRSTANYGYTF. For the CDR3, the DNA is TGTGCCAGCAGCGACCCTCGGTCCACGGCTAACTATGGCTACACCTTC.

This clone has a handful of counts. The rearrangement links TRBV7-3 to TRBJ2-1, with D perhaps TRBD1 (5 bases). The CDR3 loop spans 14 amino acids. Trimming pared 5 bases from V and 8 bases from J, leaving 16 bases between. From germline, CDR1 is SGHTA and CDR2 FQGTGA. The CDR3 bases are TGTGCCAGCAGCCCGAACCTCCAGGGTGATGAGCAGTTCTTC. Its protein product is CASSPNLQGDEQFF.

The chain couples TRBV14 to TRBJ2-1; D ambiguous. The CDR3 contains 11 residues. V lost 2 bases and J lost 10, with 6 bases in between. Germline loops: CDR1 SGHDN, CDR2 FVKESK. In DNA form, the CDR3 reads TGTGCCAGCAGCCAACATTGGGAGCAGTTCTTC. The encoded protein is CASSQHWEQFF.

This clone was counted a single time. This rearrangement joins TRBV2 to TRBJ2-7; D unresolved. Germline V gene sequence: CDR1 SNHLY, CDR2 FYNNEI. V shed 6 bases and J shed 2 bases, with 11 bases lying between them. The CDR3 has 13 amino acids. The CDR3 protein is CASSPPGPYEQYF. CDR3 coding DNA: TGTGCCAGCAGCCCCCCAGGACCCTACGAGCAGTACTTC.

This clone is a singleton in its sample. The chain carries TRBV7-1 and TRBJ2-1; TRBD2 agrees at 9 bases. Being an ORF, TRBV7-1 has a function that is uncertain. CDR3 size: 16 residues. V was pared by 4 bases and J by 7 bases, with 11 bases of the junction left unmatched. DNA for the CDR3: TGTGCCAGCAGCTTGGGGCAGCTAGCGGGGATGAATGAGCAGTTCTTC. Its translation is CASSLGQLAGMNEQFF.

The chain uses TRBV7-2 and TRBJ1-2, with D perhaps TRBD1 (6 bases). The CDR3 totals 12 residues. Trimming took 2 bases from V and 9 from J, leaving 10 bases between them. Germline CDR1 is SGHTA and CDR2 is FQGNSA. CDR3 loop: CASSLTRDSYTF. CDR3 DNA sequence: TGTGCCAGCAGCTTAACGAGGGACAGCTACACCTTC.

This chain joins TRBV7-9 and TRBJ2-1; weak D call: TRBD1 (5 bases). The germline gives CDR1 SEHNR, CDR2 FQNEAQ (reference sequence). V gave up 5 bases and J gave up 9 bases, with 20 bases separating them. The CDR3 sequence is 15 residues long. The CDR3, as DNA: TGTGCCAGCAGCCTATTTACGACCGTTGGGGCTGAGCAGTTCTTC. Protein product: CASSLFTTVGAEQFF.

The chain links TRBV4-1 to TRBJ1-4; D is uncertain. The CDR3 is made up of 14 amino acids. V was pared by 1 base and J by 7 bases, with 10 bases between. From germline, CDR1 is MGHRA and CDR2 YSYEKL. Written as DNA, the CDR3 is TGCGCCAGCAGCCAAGTTCGAGCTTCTGAAAAACTGTTTTTT. Amino acids: CASSQVRASEKLFF.

The chain joins TRBV7-9 to TRBJ2-2; 7 nucleotides match TRBD2. Germline CDR1 and CDR2: SEHNR and FQNEAQ (reference sequence). J lost 0 bases, V lost 3 bases, and 4 bases had no gene match. The CDR3 spans 16 residues. The CDR3 loop is CASSFSAGANTGELFF. Written as DNA, the CDR3 is TGTGCCAGCAGCTTCTCGGCGGGAGCGAACACCGGGGAGCTGTTTTTT.

DNA of the CDR3: TGTGCTAGTGGTTTGGACACTTTGAACACTGAAGCTTTCTTT. It yields the protein CASGLDTLNTEAFF. The V call is TRBV12-5, the J call TRBJ1-1; D unclear. The CDR3 contains 14 residues. V was pared by 1 base and J by 0 bases, with 6 bases between. The germline gives CDR1 LGHNT, CDR2 FRNRAP.

The gene calls are TRBV28 and TRBJ1-1; TRBD1 is a possible D gene (5 bases). Trimming cost V 7 bases and J 11 bases, with 20 bases left between them. The CDR3 spans 13 residues. The V gene's germline CDR1 is MDHEN and CDR2 SYDVKM. CDR3 nucleotide sequence: TGTGCCAGCAATGCCAACGGGGGGATTGACGCTTTCTTT. As protein: CASNANGGIDAFF.

The chain employs TRBV28 and TRBJ1-1, with D maybe TRBD1 (6 bases). This CDR3 is built from 15 residues. Trimming cost V 6 bases and J 5 bases, with 19 bases left between them. Germline values: CDR1 MDHEN, CDR2 SYDVKM. CDR3 DNA: TGTGCCAGCAGACGACAGGACACCCGGGGTACTGAAGCTTTCTTT. Amino acid sequence: CASRRQDTRGTEAFF.

This clone was picked up one time. This chain uses TRBV28 with TRBJ2-3; D gene ambiguous. Per the germline V gene, CDR1 is MDHEN and CDR2 is SYDVKM. V was trimmed by 6 bases and J by 7 bases, leaving 17 bases between them. CDR3 length equals 14 residues. The DNA of the CDR3 is TGTGCCAGCAGCACCGCCCAACCGAGGAATACGCAGTATTTT. Its protein is CASSTAQPRNTQYF.

J is TRBJ1-5 and V is TRBV28; D is unresolved. V was clipped by 7 bases and J by 7 bases, with 20 bases between them. Germline V gene data show CDR1 as MDHEN and CDR2 as SYDVKM. The CDR3 contains 15 residues. The DNA for the CDR3 is TGTGCCAGCACCCTCCTGAGCCGGATGAGCCAGCCCCAGCATTTT. It specifies CASTLLSRMSQPQHF.

CDR3 amino acids: CASSIGGGAGGNTEAFF. CDR3 nucleotide sequence: TGTGCCAGTAGTATAGGGGGCGGAGCAGGGGGTAACACTGAAGCTTTCTTT. The chain links TRBV19 to TRBJ1-1, with 7 nucleotides matching TRBD1. In germline, CDR1 is LNHDA, CDR2 SQIVND (reference sequence). This CDR3 is 17 amino acids long. Losses at the gene ends were 1 base for V and 2 bases for J; bases not matched to a gene: 10.

This sequence joins TRBV10-3 and TRBJ2-3; possible D gene TRBD1, 6 bases. The CDR3 is 15 residues long. V was trimmed by 6 bases and J by 3 bases, leaving 16 bases between them. Germline assignment: CDR1 ENHRY and CDR2 SYGVKD. The CDR3 region is CAISHTGPGTDTQYF. The CDR3 DNA follows: TGTGCCATCAGCCATACAGGGCCTGGAACAGATACGCAGTATTTT.